The 25 T cell receptor beta chains presented below share a single source sample, sequenced in a study of blood T cell repertoires in COVID-19. Produced via immunoSEQ multiplex PCR; TCRdb's table is partial and in-frame only. The data contain roughly 140,000 clones, 80% of them seen just once; the ten biggest clones take up around 3.4%. Sequencing input: peripheral blood. All receptors come from an older man who had recovered from COVID-19.

V is TRBV5-1 and J is TRBJ2-1; D remains ambiguous. V shed 3 bases and J shed 9 bases, with 19 bases lying between them. The CDR3 is 15 residues long. The germline CDR1 and CDR2 sequences are SGHRS and YFSETQ. CDR3 coding DNA: TGCGCCAGCAGCTGGTTAGCCCACCCTCGTGGTGAGCAGTTCTTC. Its translation is CASSWLAHPRGEQFF.

The chain recombines TRBV5-5 with TRBJ1-1; 8 nucleotides agree with TRBD1. V was clipped by 4 bases and J by 4 bases; unmatched bases: 15. Germline lookup yields CDR1 SGHKS and CDR2 YYEKEE (reference sequence). This CDR3 has 17 residues. The CDR3 bases are TGTGCCAGCAGCCCCAGGGGGCTCCCCGGGGGTGGCACTGAAGCTTTCTTT. Translation: CASSPRGLPGGGTEAFF.

The chain employs TRBV19 and TRBJ2-2; maybe TRBD2 (7 bases). This CDR3 is 15 amino acids long. Trimming cost V 10 bases and J 4 bases, with 19 bases left between them. Germline CDR1 reads LNHDA; CDR2 reads SQIVND (reference sequence). CDR3 sequence reads: CATRGWEGGTGELFF. CDR3 DNA sequence: TGTGCCACCAGGGGCTGGGAGGGTGGCACCGGGGAGCTGTTTTTT.

V usage is TRBV30 and J usage is TRBJ1-1; D is undetermined. The CDR3 is 15 residues long. V gave up 0 bases and J gave up 2 bases, with 13 bases separating them. CDR1 and CDR2 (germline): GTSNPN, SVGIG (reference sequence). The CDR3: CAWSVGRQLNTEAFF. For the CDR3, the DNA is TGTGCCTGGAGTGTGGGCAGGCAGTTAAACACTGAAGCTTTCTTT.

J is TRBJ2-7 and V is TRBV5-4, with D perhaps TRBD2 (5 bases). Trimming removed 0 bases at V and 5 bases at J, with 12 bases between. This CDR3 contains 14 residues. Germline values: CDR1 SGHNT, CDR2 YYREEE (reference sequence). CDR3 coding DNA: TGTGCCAGCAGCTTGGCTAGCTTTGGAGACGAGCAGTACTTC. This codes for CASSLASFGDEQYF.

The sample holds many counts of this clone. The chain recombines TRBV30 with TRBJ1-2; 7 bases match TRBD1. Germline lookup yields CDR1 GTSNPN and CDR2 SVGIG (reference sequence). The CDR3 totals 14 residues. Trimming removed 3 bases from V and 7 bases from J; junction bases left unmatched: 11. For the CDR3, the DNA is TGTGCCTGGAGCCTATTGAGGGGGCGCCTTGGCTACACCTTC. Translating it yields CAWSLLRGRLGYTF. The full variable domain, in which reference TRBV30 and TRBJ1-2 provide the parts outside the CDR3, is SQTIHQWPATLVQPVGSPLSLECTVEGTSNPNLYWYRQAAGRGLQLLFYSVGIGQISSEVPQNLSASRPQDRQFILSSKKLLLSDSGFYLCAWSLLRGRLGYTFGSGTRLTVV.

The chain combines TRBV29-1 with TRBJ1-4; 9 bases align to TRBD1. The CDR3 extends over 14 amino acids. The V gene's germline CDR1 is SQVTM and CDR2 ANQGSEA. V gave up 6 bases and J gave up 8 bases; unmatched junction bases: 10. In DNA, the CDR3 is TGCAGCGTAGGGACCGGGACAGGGAACGAAAAACTGTTTTTT. Its protein is CSVGTGTGNEKLFF.

The chain carries TRBV4-2 and TRBJ2-3; 8 nucleotides align to TRBD2. The CDR3 spans 17 residues. Trimming cost V 0 bases and J 4 bases; bases outside gene matches: 9. Germline V gene sequence: CDR1 LGHNA, CDR2 YNFKEQ. DNA of the CDR3: TGTGCCAGCAGCCAAGATGCGAGCGGGAGATGGGCAGATACGCAGTATTTT. This encodes CASSQDASGRWADTQYF.

V gene TRBV3-1 (or the pseudogene TRBV3-2) combines with J gene TRBJ2-7; D possibly corresponds to TRBD1 (6 bases). The CDR3 contains 14 residues. Trimming shortened V by 5 bases and J by 7 bases, and 18 bases separated the two germline ends. Germline-derived CDR1 and CDR2 are LGHDT and YNNKEL (reference sequence). CDR3 sequence (DNA): TGTGCCAGCAGCGCTTGGGACAACGCAAGGGAGCAGTACTTC. Encoded protein: CASSAWDNAREQYF.

The chain recombines TRBV12-3 or TRBV12-4 with TRBJ1-1; possible D gene TRBD1, 5 bases. This CDR3 region has 13 residues. V was clipped by 3 bases and J by 6 bases, with 11 bases between them. CDR3 region: CASSFRWGAEAFF. The CDR3 bases are TGTGCCAGCAGTTTCAGGTGGGGGGCTGAAGCTTTCTTT.

The V and J genes are TRBV10-3 and TRBJ2-7; 10 nucleotides agree with TRBD1. V lost 3 bases and J lost 5; bases outside the gene matches: 7. The germline V gene has CDR1 ENHRY and CDR2 SYGVKD. The CDR3 contains 15 residues. The DNA for the CDR3 is TGTGCCATCAGTGAAGGGGACAGGGGTGGGGACGAGCAGTACTTC. Translating it yields CAISEGDRGGDEQYF.

The chain combines TRBV7-7 with TRBJ2-5; TRBD2 agrees at 8 bases. This CDR3 contains 15 residues. Germline V gene data show CDR1 as SSHAT and CDR2 as FNYEAQ (reference sequence). V was pared by 4 bases and J by 4 bases, with 8 bases of the junction left unmatched. The CDR3 nucleotides are TGTGCCAGCAGCTCGACTAGCGCTCGGAGAGAGACCCAGTACTTC. Translating it yields CASSSTSARRETQYF. Full variable domain (rest looked up from reference TRBV7-7 and TRBJ2-5): GAGVSQSPRYKVTKRGQDVTLRCDPISSHATLYWYQQALGQGPEFLTYFNYEAQPDKSGLPSDRFSAERPEGSISTLTIQRTEQRDSAMYRCASSSTSARRETQYFGPGTRLLVL.

J is TRBJ2-1 and V is TRBV25-1, with 8 bases that match TRBD2. The junction had 15 bases not matched to a gene; V was cut back by 10 bases and J by 10 bases. Germline assignment: CDR1 MGHDK and CDR2 SYGVNS. The CDR3 sequence is 14 residues long. The CDR3 nucleotides read TGTGCCAAAAGATACATAGCGGGGCCTGACGAGCAGTTCTTC. It yields the protein CAKRYIAGPDEQFF.

The chain employs TRBV19 and TRBJ1-4; the match to TRBD1 covers 8 bases. V shed 6 bases and J 8 bases; nucleotides not matched to a gene: 8. The CDR3 has 14 amino acids. Per the germline V gene, CDR1 is LNHDA and CDR2 is SQIVND (reference sequence). The DNA for the CDR3 is TGTGCCAGTAGCTCAGGACAGGGTCGCGAAAAACTGTTTTTT. Protein sequence: CASSSGQGREKLFF.

V usage is TRBV4-3 and J usage is TRBJ2-1; 8 positions agree with TRBD2. This CDR3 has 17 amino acids. Germline CDR1 LGHNA, CDR2 YSLEER. V lost 2 bases to trimming and J lost 2 bases; unmatched junction nucleotides: 8. The CDR3 DNA is TGCGCCAGCAGCCAATATACGGCGGGAGGCCCCTACAATGAGCAGTTCTTC. Protein product: CASSQYTAGGPYNEQFF.

This chain connects TRBV5-1 to TRBJ2-7, with D perhaps TRBD1 (5 bases). V lost 0 bases and J lost 5, with 15 bases in between. The length of the CDR3 is 15 residues. Germline loops: CDR1 SGHRS, CDR2 YFSETQ. This CDR3 reads CASSLGPGMANEQYF. The CDR3 nucleotides read TGCGCCAGCAGCTTGGGGCCAGGGATGGCCAACGAGCAGTACTTC.

The rearrangement links TRBV9 to TRBJ2-3; D might be TRBD1 (5 bases). The CDR3 is made up of 15 amino acids. Per germline, CDR1 SGDLS and CDR2 YYNGEE. Between the trimmed V and J ends, which lost 0 bases and 1 base, there was a span of 9 bases. Here the CDR3 DNA reads TGTGCCAGCAGCGTAGAGGCAGGGCGCACAGATACGCAGTATTTT. Its translation is CASSVEAGRTDTQYF.

Many counts were recorded for this clone. V and J are TRBV30 and TRBJ2-7, with 9 bases that match TRBD2. Unmatched junction bases numbered 1, after V lost 5 bases and J lost 2 bases. CDR3 size: 12 residues. The V gene's germline CDR1 is GTSNPN and CDR2 SVGIG (reference sequence). The chain's CDR3 is CAWASGTYEQYF. DNA of the CDR3: TGTGCCTGGGCTAGCGGGACCTACGAGCAGTACTTC.

This clone was detected only a few times. The chain uses TRBV5-1 and TRBJ1-3; D perhaps matches TRBD1 (6 bases). V was trimmed by 2 bases and J by 4 bases, leaving 10 bases between them. The germline V gene encodes CDR1 SGHRS and CDR2 YFSETQ. CDR3 size: 14 residues. CDR3 bases: TGCGCCAGCAGCTTAACAGGGTTCGGAAACACCATATATTTT. Encoded protein: CASSLTGFGNTIYF.

V is TRBV7-8 and J is TRBJ2-1; 10 bases are a match to TRBD2. The V gene's germline CDR1 is SGHVS and CDR2 FQNEAQ. Unmatched junction bases numbered 17, after V lost 5 bases and J lost 10 bases. The CDR3 is made up of 17 amino acids. In DNA, the CDR3 is TGTGCCAGCAGCGAACCCCGGGGGCTAGCGGGAGCACCCGAGCAGTTCTTC. Residues: CASSEPRGLAGAPEQFF.

The V gene is TRBV9, the J gene TRBJ2-3; D uncertain. The CDR3 totals 12 residues. Trimming stripped 0 bases from V and 4 bases from J, with 3 bases between. CDR1 SGDLS and CDR2 YYNGEE come from the germline V gene. In DNA form, the CDR3 reads TGTGCCAGCAGCGTAGTCTCAGATACGCAGTATTTT. It translates to CASSVVSDTQYF.

The chain is built from TRBV7-2 and TRBJ1-1, with D unresolved. V was pared by 1 base and J by 4 bases, with 10 bases between. The length of the CDR3 is 14 residues. Germline V gene sequence: CDR1 SGHTA, CDR2 FQGNSA. CDR3 nucleotide sequence: TGTGCCAGCAGCTTAGATTCTCGGGGCACTGAAGCTTTCTTT. It is translated as CASSLDSRGTEAFF. Complete variable domain (other parts from reference TRBV7-2 and TRBJ1-1): GAGVSQSPSNKVTEKGKDVELRCDPISGHTALYWYRQSLGQGLEFLIYFQGNSAPDKSGLPSDRFSAERTGGSVSTLTIQRTQQEDSAVYLCASSLDSRGTEAFFGQGTRLTVV.

V gene TRBV7-9 combines with J gene TRBJ2-2, with a weak D call TRBD2 (6 bases). CDR1 is SEHNR and CDR2 is FQNEAQ in the germline V gene (reference sequence). The CDR3 contains 17 residues. The ends were cut back, 6 bases at V and 3 bases at J, with 20 bases in the middle. CDR3 DNA: TGTGCCAGCAGTCCATCTAGCGCCCTGCTGGACACCGGGGAGCTGTTTTTT. It encodes CASSPSSALLDTGELFF.

CDR3 in amino acids: CAWSPAWGEYEQYF. CDR3 nucleotide sequence: TGTGCCTGGAGTCCAGCCTGGGGGGAATACGAGCAGTACTTC. The V gene is TRBV30, the J gene TRBJ2-7, with a tentative D call TRBD2 (6 bases). V was clipped by 2 bases and J by 4 bases, with 15 bases between them. CDR3 size: 14 residues. The germline V gene has CDR1 GTSNPN and CDR2 SVGIG (reference sequence).

This clone was detected a few times. The chain is built from TRBV11-3 and TRBJ2-1; 14 bases are shared with TRBD2. Trimming cost V 5 bases and J 0 bases; bases outside gene matches: 3. The CDR3 has 17 amino acids. From germline, CDR1 is SGHNT and CDR2 YENEEA. Here the CDR3 DNA reads TGTGCCAGCAGCAGAGGGACTAGCGGGAGCTCCTACAATGAGCAGTTCTTC. Protein product: CASSRGTSGSSYNEQFF.